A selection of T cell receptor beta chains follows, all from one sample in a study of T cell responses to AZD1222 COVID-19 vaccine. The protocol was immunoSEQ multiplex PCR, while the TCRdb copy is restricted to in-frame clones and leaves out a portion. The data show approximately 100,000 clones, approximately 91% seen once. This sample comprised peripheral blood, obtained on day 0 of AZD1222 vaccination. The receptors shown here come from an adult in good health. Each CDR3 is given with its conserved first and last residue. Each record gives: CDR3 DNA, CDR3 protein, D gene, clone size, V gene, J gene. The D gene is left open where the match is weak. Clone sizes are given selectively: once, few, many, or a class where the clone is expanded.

TGTGCCAGCAGAGGGACCGTTAGCAATCAGCCCCAGCATTTT	CASRGTVSNQPQHF	NA	few	TRBV2	TRBJ1-5
TGTGCCAGTGGGGACACCTATAATTCACCCCTCCACTTT	CASGDTYNSPLHF	NA	NA	TRBV27	TRBJ1-6
TGTGCCAGCAGTCTGACAGAGCACAATCAGCCCCAGCATTTT	CASSLTEHNQPQHF	NA	NA	TRBV6-5	TRBJ1-5
TGTGCCAGCAGCCGCCTGCCGGGTCGGAGCAATCAGCCCCAGCATTTT	CASSRLPGRSNQPQHF	NA	NA	TRBV28	TRBJ1-5
TGTGCCAGCAGCCAAGATATGAAAGGGAGAAACACCATATATTTT	CASSQDMKGRNTIYF	NA	NA	TRBV3-1/TRBV3-2	TRBJ1-3
TGCGCCAGCAGCCCACTAGGCGGGGGGGGCGGCTACACCTTC	CASSPLGGGGGYTF	NA	NA	TRBV4-1	TRBJ1-2
TGTGCCACCAGTGATTCCCGTCTGGGGAACACTGAAGCTTTCTTT	CATSDSRLGNTEAFF	NA	NA	TRBV24-1	TRBJ1-1
TGTGCCAGCAGCTTTGGCGCTAAGATCTCCTACGAGCAGTACTTC	CASSFGAKISYEQYF	NA	NA	TRBV5-6	TRBJ2-7
TGTGCCAGCAGCAATCTCGGACAGCTTCCGCCCCAGCATTTT	CASSNLGQLPPQHF	NA	NA	TRBV7-2	TRBJ1-5
TGTGCCAGCAAGTATACAAGGGGCTTTTACCACGAGCAGTACTTC	CASKYTRGFYHEQYF	NA	NA	TRBV2	TRBJ2-7
TGTGCCAGCAGCCAAGAAAAGGTCAGCTCCTATAATTCACCCCTCCACTTT	CASSQEKVSSYNSPLHF	NA	NA	TRBV14	TRBJ1-6
TGTGCCAGCAGTGAAGACCGGGGTGGCTATGGCTACACCTTC	CASSEDRGGYGYTF	NA	NA	TRBV6-1	TRBJ1-2
TGTGCCAGCAGCTTAACAGGGGTTACGGGGGCTTTCCAAGAGACCCAGTACTTC	CASSLTGVTGAFQETQYF	NA	once	TRBV7-3	TRBJ2-5
TGTGCCAGCAGTCTCCAACCAAGTGAAAAACTGTTTTTT	CASSLQPSEKLFF	NA	NA	TRBV12-3/TRBV12-4	TRBJ1-4
TGTGCCAGCAGTGAGCGGACTAGCGGGGGAACCTACGAGCAGTACTTC	CASSERTSGGTYEQYF	TRBD2	NA	TRBV6-1	TRBJ2-7
TGTGCCAGCAGTTCGGACAGGGGTCAGCCCCAGCATTTT	CASSSDRGQPQHF	TRBD1	NA	TRBV7-9	TRBJ1-5
TGTGCCTGGAGTGTAAGCGGGGTAGGTGGCTACACCTTC	CAWSVSGVGGYTF	NA	once	TRBV30	TRBJ1-2
TGTGCCAGCAGTCTAAGACGGGATTCACCCCTCCACTTT	CASSLRRDSPLHF	NA	NA	TRBV12-3/TRBV12-4	TRBJ1-6
TGTGCCAGCAGAGAACTCTCGACGGGGATCTCTGGGGCCAACGTCCTGACTTTC	CASRELSTGISGANVLTF	NA	NA	TRBV27	TRBJ2-6
TGTGCCAGTAAGGGACGGCCTGCAACTAATGAAAAACTGTTTTTT	CASKGRPATNEKLFF	NA	NA	TRBV19	TRBJ1-4
TGTGCCAGCAGTGACGCCGTCTTGGGGTCACCCCTCCACTTT	CASSDAVLGSPLHF	NA	NA	TRBV6-1	TRBJ1-6
TGTGCCAGCAGCGTCGCGACTAGCTCCTACAATGAGCAGTTCTTC	CASSVATSSYNEQFF	NA	NA	TRBV9	TRBJ2-1
TGTGCCAGCAGCTTCGCGCAGGGGGGCATCAACACTGAAGCTTTCTTT	CASSFAQGGINTEAFF	TRBD1	NA	TRBV7-2	TRBJ1-1
TGTGCCACCAGTGACACCGGGACAGGGAGAGCGGCTTTCTTT	CATSDTGTGRAAFF	TRBD1	NA	TRBV24-1	TRBJ1-1
TGTGCCAGCAGCTTAACAATCGGGAAAGAAGCTTTCTTT	CASSLTIGKEAFF	NA	few	TRBV7-3	TRBJ1-1
TGTGCCAGCAGTTTAAGGGAAAATCAGCCCCAGCATTTT	CASSLRENQPQHF	NA	NA	TRBV6-5	TRBJ1-5
TGTGCCAGTCGTCCTACAGGGGGCTCTGAAGCTTTCTTT	CASRPTGGSEAFF	TRBD1	NA	TRBV27	TRBJ1-1
TGTGCCAGCAGCTTGTACAGGGGGTCTGGAAACACCATATATTTT	CASSLYRGSGNTIYF	TRBD1	NA	TRBV5-7	TRBJ1-3
TGTGCCAGCAGCCGCGGACAGTACACCGGGGAGCTGTTTTTT	CASSRGQYTGELFF	NA	NA	TRBV5-6	TRBJ2-2
TGTGCCAGCAGCTTCCGTCCGGGACTAGCCTACGAGCAGTACTTC	CASSFRPGLAYEQYF	TRBD2	NA	TRBV7-9	TRBJ2-7
TGCGCCAGCAGCCCGGACAGGGGCCAGTTCTTC	CASSPDRGQFF	TRBD1	once	TRBV5-1	TRBJ2-1
TGTGCCAGCAGGACTGCCGGGAACGAGGCTTTCTTT	CASRTAGNEAFF	NA	NA	TRBV5-4	TRBJ1-1
TGCGCCACCACCCCTGGCGGGGAGTACGAGCAGTACTTC	CATTPGGEYEQYF	NA	NA	TRBV23-1	TRBJ2-7
TGTGCCAGCGGCCGTACTAGTTACCCCACAGATACGCAGTATTTT	CASGRTSYPTDTQYF	NA	NA	TRBV6-4	TRBJ2-3
TGTGCCAGCAGCTCGACCGGGACAGGGCGGGTAGAGACCCAGTACTTC	CASSSTGTGRVETQYF	TRBD1	NA	TRBV7-8	TRBJ2-5
TGTGCCAGTAGTATAAGCCAGGGCTACGAGCAGTACTTC	CASSISQGYEQYF	NA	NA	TRBV19	TRBJ2-7
TGTGCCAGCAGACTTACGATGTGGGGGGCACCGAGCAATCAGCCCCAGCATTTT	CASRLTMWGAPSNQPQHF	NA	NA	TRBV27	TRBJ1-5
TGTGCCAGCAGTGGTAATGTTGGGACAGGCCGAAATGAAAAACTGTTTTTT	CASSGNVGTGRNEKLFF	TRBD1	NA	TRBV6-1	TRBJ1-4
TGTGCCAGCAGTTACTCACAGGGTGGAACCTACGAGCAGTACTTC	CASSYSQGGTYEQYF	NA	NA	TRBV6-2/TRBV6-3	TRBJ2-7
TGTGCCAGCAGCTTAGGCGCCAATGAAAAACTGTTTTTT	CASSLGANEKLFF	NA	NA	TRBV7-9	TRBJ1-4
TGTGCCAGTAGTATCTATCAGACCGAAAAACTGTTTTTT	CASSIYQTEKLFF	NA	NA	TRBV19	TRBJ1-4